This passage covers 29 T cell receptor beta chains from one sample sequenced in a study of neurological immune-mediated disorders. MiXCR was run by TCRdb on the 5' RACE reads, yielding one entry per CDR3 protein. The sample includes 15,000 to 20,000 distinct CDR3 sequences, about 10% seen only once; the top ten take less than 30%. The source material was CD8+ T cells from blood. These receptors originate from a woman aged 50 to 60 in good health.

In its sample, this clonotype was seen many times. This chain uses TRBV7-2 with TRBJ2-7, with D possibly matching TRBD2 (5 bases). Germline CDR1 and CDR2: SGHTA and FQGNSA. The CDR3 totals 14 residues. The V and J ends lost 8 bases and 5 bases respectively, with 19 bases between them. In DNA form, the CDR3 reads TGTGCCAGCGGGATGAAAACTAGGCGGGACGAGCAGTACTTC. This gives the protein CASGMKTRRDEQYF.

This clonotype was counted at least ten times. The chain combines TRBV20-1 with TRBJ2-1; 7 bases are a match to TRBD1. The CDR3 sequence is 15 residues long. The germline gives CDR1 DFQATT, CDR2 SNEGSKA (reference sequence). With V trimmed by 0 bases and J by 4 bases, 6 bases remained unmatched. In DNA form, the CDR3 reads TGCAGTGCTAGAGATATCGGGACAGTTTACAATGAGCAGTTCTTC. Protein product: CSARDIGTVYNEQFF.

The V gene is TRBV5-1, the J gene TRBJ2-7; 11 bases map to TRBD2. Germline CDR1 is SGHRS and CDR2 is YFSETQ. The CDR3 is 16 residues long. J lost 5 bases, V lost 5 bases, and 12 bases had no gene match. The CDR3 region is CASRFAPGTSGDEQYF. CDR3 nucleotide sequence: TGCGCCAGCAGATTCGCCCCCGGGACTAGCGGTGACGAGCAGTACTTC.

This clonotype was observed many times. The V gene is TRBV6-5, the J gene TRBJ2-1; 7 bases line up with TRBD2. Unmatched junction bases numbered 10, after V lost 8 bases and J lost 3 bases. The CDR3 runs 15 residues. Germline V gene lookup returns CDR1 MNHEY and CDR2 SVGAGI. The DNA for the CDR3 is TGTGCCAGCTCAGCGGGGCTAGCGGACTACAATGAGCAGTTCTTC. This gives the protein CASSAGLADYNEQFF.

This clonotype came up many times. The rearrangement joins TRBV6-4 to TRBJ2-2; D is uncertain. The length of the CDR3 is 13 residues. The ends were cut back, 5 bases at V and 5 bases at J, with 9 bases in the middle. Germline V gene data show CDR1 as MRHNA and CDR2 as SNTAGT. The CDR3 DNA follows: TGTGCCAGCAGTTGGTCCGGGACCGGGGAGCTGTTTTTT. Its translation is CASSWSGTGELFF.

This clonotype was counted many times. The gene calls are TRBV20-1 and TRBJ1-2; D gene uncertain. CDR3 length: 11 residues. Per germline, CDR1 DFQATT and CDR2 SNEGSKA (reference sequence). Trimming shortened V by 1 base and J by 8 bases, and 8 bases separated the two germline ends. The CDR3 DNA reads TGCAGTGCTAGAGCCTTACTCGGCTACACCTTC. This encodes CSARALLGYTF.

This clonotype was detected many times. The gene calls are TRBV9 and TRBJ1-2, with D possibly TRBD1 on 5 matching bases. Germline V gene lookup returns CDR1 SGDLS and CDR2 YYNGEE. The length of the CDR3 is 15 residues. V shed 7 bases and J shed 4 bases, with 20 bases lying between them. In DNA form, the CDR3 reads TGTGCCAGCCGCGGGACGGGCCACAGCTCCTATGGCTACACCTTC. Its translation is CASRGTGHSSYGYTF.

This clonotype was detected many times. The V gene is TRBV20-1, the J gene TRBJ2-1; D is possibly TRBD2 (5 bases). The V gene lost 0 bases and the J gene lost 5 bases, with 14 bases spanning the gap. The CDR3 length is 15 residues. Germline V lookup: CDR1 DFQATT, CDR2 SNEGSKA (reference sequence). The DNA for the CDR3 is TGCAGTGCTAGAGACCATGCTAGCATCCACAATGAGCAGTTCTTC. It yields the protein CSARDHASIHNEQFF.

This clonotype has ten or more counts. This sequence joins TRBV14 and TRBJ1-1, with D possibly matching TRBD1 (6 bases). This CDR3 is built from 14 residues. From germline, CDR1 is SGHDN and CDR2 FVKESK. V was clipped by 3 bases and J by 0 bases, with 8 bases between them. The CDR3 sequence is CASSHGQLNTEAFF. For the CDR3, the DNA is TGTGCCAGCAGCCACGGACAGCTGAACACTGAAGCTTTCTTT.

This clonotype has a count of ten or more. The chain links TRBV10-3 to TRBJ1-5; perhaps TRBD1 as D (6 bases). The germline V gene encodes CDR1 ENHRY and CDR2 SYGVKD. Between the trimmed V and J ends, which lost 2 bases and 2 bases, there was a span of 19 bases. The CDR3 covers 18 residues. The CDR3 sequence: CAISEVATGPLRNQPQHF. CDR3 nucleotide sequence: TGTGCCATCAGTGAGGTCGCGACAGGTCCCCTTCGCAATCAGCCCCAGCATTTT.

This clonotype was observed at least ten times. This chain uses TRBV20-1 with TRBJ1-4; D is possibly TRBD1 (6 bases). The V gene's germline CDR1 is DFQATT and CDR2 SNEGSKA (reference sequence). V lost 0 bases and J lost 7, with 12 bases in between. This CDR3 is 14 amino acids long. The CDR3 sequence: CSARDLGQLEKLFF. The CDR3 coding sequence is TGCAGTGCTAGAGATCTAGGACAGCTTGAAAAACTGTTTTTT.

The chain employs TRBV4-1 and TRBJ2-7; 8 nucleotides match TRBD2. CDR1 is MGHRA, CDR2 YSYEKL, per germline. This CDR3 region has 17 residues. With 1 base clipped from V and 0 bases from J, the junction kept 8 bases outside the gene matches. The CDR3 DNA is TGCGCCAGCAGCCAAGGGTTTTTTGGGACTAGCTCCTACGAGCAGTACTTC. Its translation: CASSQGFFGTSSYEQYF.

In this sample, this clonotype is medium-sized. In DNA form, the CDR3 reads TGTGCCAGCAGCCCGGGAAATCAGCCCCAGCATTTT. Its translation: CASSPGNQPQHF. This chain links TRBV5-6 with TRBJ1-5, with D hard to call. The CDR3 consists of 12 residues. V was trimmed by 4 bases and J by 4 bases, leaving 6 bases between them. Germline CDR1 and CDR2: SGHDT and YYEEEE.

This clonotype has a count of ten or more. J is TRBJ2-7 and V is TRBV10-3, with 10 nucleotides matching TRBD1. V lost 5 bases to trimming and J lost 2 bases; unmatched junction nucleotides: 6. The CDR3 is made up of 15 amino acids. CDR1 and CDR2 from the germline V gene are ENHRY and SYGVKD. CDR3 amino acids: CAISQPGQGTYEQYF. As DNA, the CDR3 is TGTGCCATCAGTCAGCCGGGACAGGGGACCTACGAGCAGTACTTC.

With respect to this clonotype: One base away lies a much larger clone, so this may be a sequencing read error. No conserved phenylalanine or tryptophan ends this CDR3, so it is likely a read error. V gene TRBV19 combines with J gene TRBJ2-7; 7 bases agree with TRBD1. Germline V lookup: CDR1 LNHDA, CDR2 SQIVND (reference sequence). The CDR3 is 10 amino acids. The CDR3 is CATGVGEQYS. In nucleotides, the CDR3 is TGCGCTACAGGGGTGGGCGAGCAGTACTCC.

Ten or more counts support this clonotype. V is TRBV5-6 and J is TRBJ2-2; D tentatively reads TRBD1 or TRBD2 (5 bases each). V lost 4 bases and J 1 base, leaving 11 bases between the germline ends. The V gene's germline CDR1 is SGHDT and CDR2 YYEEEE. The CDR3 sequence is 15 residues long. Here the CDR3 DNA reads TGTGCCAGCAGCCCTGAGGGGTGGAACACCGGGGAGCTGTTTTTT. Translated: CASSPEGWNTGELFF. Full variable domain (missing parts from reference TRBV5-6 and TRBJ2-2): DAGVTQSPTHLIKTRGQQVTLRCSPKSGHDTVSWYQQALGQGPQFIFQYYEEEERQRGNFPDRFSGHQFPNYSSELNVNALLLGDSALYLCASSPEGWNTGELFFGEGSRLTVL.

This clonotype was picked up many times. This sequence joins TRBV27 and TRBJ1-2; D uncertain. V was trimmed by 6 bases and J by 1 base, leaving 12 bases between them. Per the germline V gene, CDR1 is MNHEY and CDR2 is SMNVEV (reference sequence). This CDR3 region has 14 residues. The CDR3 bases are TGTGCCAGCAGCCCAGGACGTGGTAACTATGGCTACACCTTC. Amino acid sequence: CASSPGRGNYGYTF.

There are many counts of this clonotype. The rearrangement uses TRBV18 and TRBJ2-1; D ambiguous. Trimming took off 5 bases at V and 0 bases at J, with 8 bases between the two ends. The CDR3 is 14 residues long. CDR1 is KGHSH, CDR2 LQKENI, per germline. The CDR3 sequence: CASSELSSYNEQFF. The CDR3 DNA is TGTGCCAGCTCAGAGTTGAGCTCCTACAATGAGCAGTTCTTC. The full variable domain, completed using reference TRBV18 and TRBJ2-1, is NAGVMQNPRHLVRRRGQEARLRCSPMKGHSHVYWYRQLPEEGLKFMVYLQKENIIDESGMPKERFSAEFPKEGPSILRIQQVVRGDSAAYFCASSELSSYNEQFFGPGTRLTVL.

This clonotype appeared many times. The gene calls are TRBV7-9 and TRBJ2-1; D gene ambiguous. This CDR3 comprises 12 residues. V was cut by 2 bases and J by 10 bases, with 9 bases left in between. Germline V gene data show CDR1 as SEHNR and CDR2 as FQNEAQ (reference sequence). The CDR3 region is CASSLISGEQFF. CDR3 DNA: TGTGCCAGCAGCTTAATATCTGGGGAGCAGTTCTTC.

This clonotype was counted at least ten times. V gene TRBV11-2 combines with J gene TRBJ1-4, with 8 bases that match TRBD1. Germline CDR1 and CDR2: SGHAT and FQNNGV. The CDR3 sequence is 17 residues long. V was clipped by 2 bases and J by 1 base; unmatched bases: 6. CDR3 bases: TGTGCCAGCAGCTTAACAGGGGGGACGAGAACTAATGAAAAACTGTTTTTT. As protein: CASSLTGGTRTNEKLFF.

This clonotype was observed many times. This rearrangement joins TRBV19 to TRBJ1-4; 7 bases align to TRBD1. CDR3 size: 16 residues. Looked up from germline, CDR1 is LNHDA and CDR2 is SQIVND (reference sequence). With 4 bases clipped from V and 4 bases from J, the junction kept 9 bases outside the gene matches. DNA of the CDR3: TGTGCCAGTAGTAACAAACAGGGGTGGAGTAATGAAAAACTGTTTTTT. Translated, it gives CASSNKQGWSNEKLFF. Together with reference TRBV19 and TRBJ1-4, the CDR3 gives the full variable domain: DGGITQSPKYLFRKEGQNVTLSCEQNLNHDAMYWYRQDPGQGLRLIYYSQIVNDFQKGDIAEGYSVSREKKESFPLTVTSAQKNPTAFYLCASSNKQGWSNEKLFFGSGTQLSVL.

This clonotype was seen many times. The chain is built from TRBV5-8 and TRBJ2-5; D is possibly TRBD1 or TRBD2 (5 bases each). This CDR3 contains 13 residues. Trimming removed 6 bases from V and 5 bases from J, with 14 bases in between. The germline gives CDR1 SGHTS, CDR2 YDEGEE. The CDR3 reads CASNQGTGETQYF. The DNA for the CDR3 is TGTGCCAGCAACCAGGGCACGGGGGAGACCCAGTACTTC. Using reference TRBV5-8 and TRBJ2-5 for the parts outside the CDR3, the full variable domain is EAGVTQSPTHLIKTRGQQATLRCSPISGHTSVYWYQQALGLGLQFLLWYDEGEERNRGNFPPRFSGRQFPNYSSELNVNALELEDSALYLCASNQGTGETQYFGPGTRLLVL.

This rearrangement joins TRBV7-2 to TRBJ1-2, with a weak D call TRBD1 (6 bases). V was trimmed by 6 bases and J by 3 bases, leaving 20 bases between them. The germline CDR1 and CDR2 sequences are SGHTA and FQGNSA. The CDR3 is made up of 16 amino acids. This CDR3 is CASRRDIAASYYGYTF. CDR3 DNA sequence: TGTGCCAGCAGACGGGACATCGCAGCATCTTACTATGGCTACACCTTC.

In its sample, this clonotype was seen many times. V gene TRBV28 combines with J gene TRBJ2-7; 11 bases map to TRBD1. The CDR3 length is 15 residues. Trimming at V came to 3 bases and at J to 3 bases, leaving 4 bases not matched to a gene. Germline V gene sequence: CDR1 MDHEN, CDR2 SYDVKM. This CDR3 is CASSFGGTGGYEQYF. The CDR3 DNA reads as TGTGCCAGCAGTTTCGGAGGGACAGGGGGCTACGAGCAGTACTTC.

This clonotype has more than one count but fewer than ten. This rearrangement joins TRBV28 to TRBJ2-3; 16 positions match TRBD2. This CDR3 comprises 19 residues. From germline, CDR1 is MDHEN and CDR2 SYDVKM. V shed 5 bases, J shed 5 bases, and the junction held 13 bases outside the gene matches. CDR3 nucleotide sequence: TGTGCCAGCAGTACCCCGGGACTAGCGGGAGGGCCAGGTCTAGATACGCAGTATTTT. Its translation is CASSTPGLAGGPGLDTQYF.

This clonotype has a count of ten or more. The CDR3 DNA is TGTGCCAGCAGTTTTTGGGGCAATGAGCAGTTCTTC. It encodes CASSFWGNEQFF. The gene calls are TRBV28 and TRBJ2-1; no definite D call. Germline assignment: CDR1 MDHEN and CDR2 SYDVKM. This CDR3 comprises 12 residues. V was pared by 3 bases and J by 6 bases, with 6 bases between. Filled out from reference TRBV28 and TRBJ2-1, the complete variable domain reads DVKVTQSSRYLVKRTGEKVFLECVQDMDHENMFWYRQDPGLGLRLIYFSYDVKMKEKGDIPEGYSVSREKKERFSLILESASTNQTSMYLCASSFWGNEQFFGPGTRLTVL.

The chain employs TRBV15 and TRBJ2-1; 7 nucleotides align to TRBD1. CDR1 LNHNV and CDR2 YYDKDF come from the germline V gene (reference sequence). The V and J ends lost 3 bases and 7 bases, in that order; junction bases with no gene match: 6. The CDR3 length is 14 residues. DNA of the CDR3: TGTGCCACCAGCAGCCTTACAGGGGTAAATGAGCAGTTCTTC. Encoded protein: CATSSLTGVNEQFF. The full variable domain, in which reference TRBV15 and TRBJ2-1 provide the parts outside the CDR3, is DAMVIQNPRYQVTQFGKPVTLSCSQTLNHNVMYWYQQKSSQAPKLLFHYYDKDFNNEADTPDNFQSRRPNTSFCFLDIRSPGLGDTAMYLCATSSLTGVNEQFFGPGTRLTVL.

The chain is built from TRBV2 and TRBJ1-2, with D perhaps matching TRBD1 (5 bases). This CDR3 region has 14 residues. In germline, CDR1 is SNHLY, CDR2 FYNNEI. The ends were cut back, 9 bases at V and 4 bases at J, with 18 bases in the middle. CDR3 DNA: TGTGCCAGTCGCAGAAGGGGAAGGGGCTATGGCTACACCTTC. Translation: CASRRRGRGYGYTF.

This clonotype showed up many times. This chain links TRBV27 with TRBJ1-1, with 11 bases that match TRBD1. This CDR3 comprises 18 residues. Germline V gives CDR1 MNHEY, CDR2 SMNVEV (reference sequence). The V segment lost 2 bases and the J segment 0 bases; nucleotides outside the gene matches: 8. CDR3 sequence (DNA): TGTGCCAGCAGTTTACGGGGACAGGGGGTACACTTGAACACTGAAGCTTTCTTT. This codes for CASSLRGQGVHLNTEAFF.